This T cell receptor beta chain stems from a study of blood T cell repertoires in COVID-19. Study at large: In each case, the material was cDNA or gDNA derived from T cells, B-cell-depleted T cells, or PBMCs.

The study counted Cohort 3 donors as recovered given two negative PCRs, clearance, or symptom resolution. Data came from immunoSEQ multiplex PCR; TCRdb stores just in-frame clones and leaves some out. The sample lists 250,000 to 350,000 clones; approximately 83% were seen once. V lost 6 bases and J lost 1; bases outside the gene matches: 7. Germline V gene lookup returns CDR1 LNHDA and CDR2 SQIVND (reference sequence). This CDR3 comprises 15 residues. This rearrangement joins TRBV19 to TRBJ1-1; TRBD1 aligns across 8 bases. The specimen sequenced was PBMCs or T cells enriched from blood (not recorded which). The TCR originated in a woman aged 30 to 39 who had recovered from COVID-19. The CDR3 reads CASRVEDRENTEAFF. The CDR3 DNA is TGTGCCAGTAGGGTCGAGGACAGGGAGAACACTGAAGCTTTCTTT.